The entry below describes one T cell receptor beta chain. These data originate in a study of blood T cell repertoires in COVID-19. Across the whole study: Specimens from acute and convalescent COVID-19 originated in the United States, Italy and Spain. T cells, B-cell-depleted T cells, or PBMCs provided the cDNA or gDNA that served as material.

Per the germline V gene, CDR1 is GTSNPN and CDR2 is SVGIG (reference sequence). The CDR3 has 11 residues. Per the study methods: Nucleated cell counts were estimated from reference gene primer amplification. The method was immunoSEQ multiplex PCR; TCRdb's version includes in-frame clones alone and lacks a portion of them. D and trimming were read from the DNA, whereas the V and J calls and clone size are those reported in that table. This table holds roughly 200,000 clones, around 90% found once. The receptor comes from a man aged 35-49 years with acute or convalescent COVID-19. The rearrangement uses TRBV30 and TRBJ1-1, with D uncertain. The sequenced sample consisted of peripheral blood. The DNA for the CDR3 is TGTGCTGGGCGTGTGAACACTGAAGCTTTCTTT. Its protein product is CAGRVNTEAFF.